The rows below give T cell receptor beta chains drawn from one sample of a study of blood T cell repertoires in COVID-19. The assay was immunoSEQ multiplex PCR, and TCRdb's table has in-frame clones only and misses some. The data contain 300,000 to 500,000 clones, roughly 90% of them singletons. What was sequenced was PBMCs or T cells enriched from blood (not recorded which). These receptors originate from a woman between 40 and 50 years old with acute COVID-19. The CDR3 runs from the conserved cysteine through the conserved F or W. The D gene is left open where the match is weak. Clone size is shown for a subset of rows, as once, few, many or a class of expanded clone.

J gene: TRBJ2-7
V gene: TRBV7-8
D gene: TRBD2
clone size: -
CDR3 DNA: TGTGCCAGCAGCGCGACCGGGACTAGCTGGGAAGCCTACGAGCAGTACTTC
CDR3 protein: CASSATGTSWEAYEQYF

J gene: TRBJ1-2
V gene: TRBV5-4
D gene: -
clone size: -
CDR3 DNA: TGTGCCAGCAGCGGGGGACTCCTCTATGGCTACACCTTC
CDR3 protein: CASSGGLLYGYTF

J gene: TRBJ2-2
V gene: TRBV7-6
D gene: -
clone size: -
CDR3 DNA: TGTGCCAGCAGCTTAGGGGCAGGGGGGACCGGGGAGCTGTTTTTT
CDR3 protein: CASSLGAGGTGELFF

J gene: TRBJ2-1
V gene: TRBV24-1
D gene: -
clone size: -
CDR3 DNA: TGTGCCACCAGTGACCCGTATAATGAGCAGTTCTTC
CDR3 protein: CATSDPYNEQFF

J gene: TRBJ2-2
V gene: TRBV11-2
D gene: TRBD2
clone size: -
CDR3 DNA: TGTGCCAGCAGCTTATGGACTAGCGGGGGGGCTGACACCGGGGAGCTGTTTTTT
CDR3 protein: CASSLWTSGGADTGELFF

J gene: TRBJ1-6
V gene: TRBV14
D gene: -
clone size: -
CDR3 DNA: TGTGCCAGCAGCCAAGCTGTCAGCTATAATTCACCCCTCCACTTT
CDR3 protein: CASSQAVSYNSPLHF

J gene: TRBJ1-3
V gene: TRBV11-2
D gene: -
clone size: -
CDR3 DNA: TGTGCCAGCAGCTTAGATGCCGGAGACCTCGGGGGAAACACCATATATTTT
CDR3 protein: CASSLDAGDLGGNTIYF

J gene: TRBJ1-2
V gene: TRBV19
D gene: -
clone size: -
CDR3 DNA: TGTGCCAGCCGCCGGGGGAACTATGGCTACACCTTC
CDR3 protein: CASRRGNYGYTF

J gene: TRBJ2-1
V gene: TRBV24-1
D gene: TRBD1
clone size: -
CDR3 DNA: TGTGCCACCAGTGAACAGGGGACCTACAATGAGCAGTTCTTC
CDR3 protein: CATSEQGTYNEQFF

J gene: TRBJ1-2
V gene: TRBV12-3/TRBV12-4
D gene: -
clone size: once
CDR3 DNA: TGTGCCAGCAGATTACAGGAAGGCTACACCTTC
CDR3 protein: CASRLQEGYTF

J gene: TRBJ1-4
V gene: TRBV6-6
D gene: TRBD1
clone size: once
CDR3 DNA: TGTGCCAGCAGTAACAGGGGCCAAAATAATGAAAAACTGTTTTTT
CDR3 protein: CASSNRGQNNEKLFF

J gene: TRBJ2-7
V gene: TRBV6-1
D gene: TRBD2
clone size: -
CDR3 DNA: TGTGCCAGCAGTGAAGCGCTTCACGGGTCTAGCGGGGGGACCTCAAGCTACGAGCAGTACTTC
CDR3 protein: CASSEALHGSSGGTSSYEQYF

J gene: TRBJ2-2
V gene: TRBV7-2
D gene: TRBD2
clone size: -
CDR3 DNA: TGTGCCAGCAGTCTGACTAGCGCGACCGGGGAGCTGTTTTTT
CDR3 protein: CASSLTSATGELFF

J gene: TRBJ2-7
V gene: TRBV10-3
D gene: -
clone size: -
CDR3 DNA: TGTGCCATCAGTGAGTGGGCGGGACCCTACGAGCAGTACTTC
CDR3 protein: CAISEWAGPYEQYF

J gene: TRBJ1-1
V gene: TRBV19
D gene: TRBD1
clone size: -
CDR3 DNA: TGTGCCAGTAGTAGGGAACAGGGGCGGTACACTGAAGCTTTCTTT
CDR3 protein: CASSREQGRYTEAFF

J gene: TRBJ1-1
V gene: TRBV18
D gene: TRBD1
clone size: -
CDR3 DNA: TGTGCCAGCTCACCGGGACAGGGTCTTACTGAAGCTTTCTTT
CDR3 protein: CASSPGQGLTEAFF

J gene: TRBJ1-5
V gene: TRBV21-1
D gene: -
clone size: few
CDR3 DNA: TGTGCCAGCAGCAGACAGGAGCCAAATCAGCCCCAGCATTTT
CDR3 protein: CASSRQEPNQPQHF

J gene: TRBJ2-3
V gene: TRBV6-1
D gene: TRBD2
clone size: -
CDR3 DNA: TGTGCCAGCAGTGATAGCGGATTAGCGGGGACCACAGATACGCAGTATTTT
CDR3 protein: CASSDSGLAGTTDTQYF

J gene: TRBJ1-2
V gene: TRBV5-4
D gene: -
clone size: -
CDR3 DNA: TGTGCCAGCAGCTTGGAGGGGCATGGCTACACCTTC
CDR3 protein: CASSLEGHGYTF

J gene: TRBJ1-1
V gene: TRBV5-1
D gene: -
clone size: -
CDR3 DNA: TGCGCCAGCAGCTTGGCAGGGCACACTGAAGCTTTCTTT
CDR3 protein: CASSLAGHTEAFF

J gene: TRBJ1-2
V gene: TRBV5-1
D gene: -
clone size: -
CDR3 DNA: TGCGCCAGCAGCCGGGGTGACCAGAGCACCTATGGCTACACCTTC
CDR3 protein: CASSRGDQSTYGYTF

J gene: TRBJ1-1
V gene: TRBV21-1
D gene: -
clone size: -
CDR3 DNA: TGTGCCAGCACCAGGGCGGGGGGAGCTTTCTTT
CDR3 protein: CASTRAGGAFF

J gene: TRBJ2-5
V gene: TRBV19
D gene: -
clone size: -
CDR3 DNA: TGTGCCAGTAGTATATCTGGGGACTACCAAGAGACCCAGTACTTC
CDR3 protein: CASSISGDYQETQYF

J gene: TRBJ1-4
V gene: TRBV3-1/TRBV3-2
D gene: -
clone size: -
CDR3 DNA: TGTGCCAGCAGCCAAGATCTGAGTCGCAATGAAAAACTGTTTTTT
CDR3 protein: CASSQDLSRNEKLFF

J gene: TRBJ2-2
V gene: TRBV10-2
D gene: -
clone size: few
CDR3 DNA: TGCGCCAGCAGTGAGTTCCGTCCCCCGGACACCGGGGAGCTGTTTTTT
CDR3 protein: CASSEFRPPDTGELFF

J gene: TRBJ1-1
V gene: TRBV19
D gene: TRBD1
clone size: -
CDR3 DNA: TGTGCCAGTAGCCGACAGGGGGATATGGACACTGAAGCTTTCTTT
CDR3 protein: CASSRQGDMDTEAFF

J gene: TRBJ2-1
V gene: TRBV5-5
D gene: -
clone size: -
CDR3 DNA: TGTGCCAGCAGCTTGGGAAGCGGGCCATACAATGAGCAGTTCTTC
CDR3 protein: CASSLGSGPYNEQFF

J gene: TRBJ1-2
V gene: TRBV3-1/TRBV3-2
D gene: TRBD1
clone size: -
CDR3 DNA: TGTGCCAGCAGCCACCGGGGACAGTCTCGGTATGGCTACACCTTC
CDR3 protein: CASSHRGQSRYGYTF

J gene: TRBJ2-7
V gene: TRBV21-1
D gene: -
clone size: -
CDR3 DNA: TGTGCCAGCAGCAGCAGCGACAGGGGTGGCGAGCAGTACTTC
CDR3 protein: CASSSSDRGGEQYF

J gene: TRBJ2-7
V gene: TRBV30
D gene: TRBD1
clone size: -
CDR3 DNA: TGTGCCTGGAACGGACAGGGGGCCCAAGGCGAGCAGTACTTC
CDR3 protein: CAWNGQGAQGEQYF

J gene: TRBJ1-2
V gene: TRBV7-9
D gene: TRBD1
clone size: -
CDR3 DNA: TGTGCCAGCAGCTCCGGTGAGGGGGCCTTGCTTCGGGGCTACACCTTC
CDR3 protein: CASSSGEGALLRGYTF

J gene: TRBJ2-6
V gene: TRBV6-5
D gene: -
clone size: -
CDR3 DNA: TGTGCCAGCAGAGGAGGCTTCTCTGGGGCCAACGTCCTGACTTTC
CDR3 protein: CASRGGFSGANVLTF

J gene: TRBJ2-2
V gene: TRBV12-5
D gene: TRBD2
clone size: -
CDR3 DNA: TGTGCTAGTGGGATTACGGGGAGGGCCGGGGAGCTGTTTTTT
CDR3 protein: CASGITGRAGELFF

J gene: TRBJ1-6
V gene: TRBV27
D gene: -
clone size: -
CDR3 DNA: TGTGCCAGCAGTACCGGGACATTGAAACCCCTCCACTTT
CDR3 protein: CASSTGTLKPLHF

J gene: TRBJ1-5
V gene: TRBV5-1
D gene: TRBD1
clone size: -
CDR3 DNA: TGCGCCAGCAGCTCTGGACAGGGTGACCAGCCCCAGCATTTT
CDR3 protein: CASSSGQGDQPQHF

J gene: TRBJ2-3
V gene: TRBV24-1
D gene: TRBD2
clone size: -
CDR3 DNA: TGTGCCACCAGTGGGGGGAGGGGTTCAAGCACAGATACGCAGTATTTT
CDR3 protein: CATSGGRGSSTDTQYF

J gene: TRBJ2-7
V gene: TRBV24-1
D gene: TRBD1
clone size: -
CDR3 DNA: TGTGCCACCAGTGATCCGAGGACAGGCCCTCGGGAGCAGTACTTC
CDR3 protein: CATSDPRTGPREQYF

J gene: TRBJ1-2
V gene: TRBV5-1
D gene: -
clone size: -
CDR3 DNA: TGCGCCAGCACCCATGGGGAGGGAATCGGTGGTTATGGCTACACCTTC
CDR3 protein: CASTHGEGIGGYGYTF

J gene: TRBJ1-5
V gene: TRBV3-1/TRBV3-2
D gene: -
clone size: -
CDR3 DNA: TGTGCCAGCAGCCCGTGGAGTGATCAGCCCCAGCATTTT
CDR3 protein: CASSPWSDQPQHF

J gene: TRBJ1-1
V gene: TRBV4-1
D gene: -
clone size: -
CDR3 DNA: TGCGCCAGCAGCCAAGATATGGAGGTGAACACTGAAGCTTTCTTT
CDR3 protein: CASSQDMEVNTEAFF

J gene: TRBJ2-1
V gene: TRBV25-1
D gene: -
clone size: -
CDR3 DNA: TGTGCCAGCAGTGACTTAGGACTGCTCTCCTACAATGAGCAGTTCTTC
CDR3 protein: CASSDLGLLSYNEQFF

J gene: TRBJ1-5
V gene: TRBV4-2
D gene: TRBD1
clone size: -
CDR3 DNA: TGTGCCAGCAGCCAAAGCCCCCCCACAGGGGTCAATCAGCCCCAGCATTTT
CDR3 protein: CASSQSPPTGVNQPQHF

J gene: TRBJ1-1
V gene: TRBV19
D gene: -
clone size: few
CDR3 DNA: TGTGCCAGCTCACAGATAGATGTGCTGAACACTGAAGCTTTCTTT
CDR3 protein: CASSQIDVLNTEAFF

J gene: TRBJ1-5
V gene: TRBV2
D gene: -
clone size: -
CDR3 DNA: TGTGCCAGCACCCGGGACTGGGATCAGCCCCAGCATTTT
CDR3 protein: CASTRDWDQPQHF

J gene: TRBJ2-7
V gene: TRBV5-1
D gene: TRBD1
clone size: once
CDR3 DNA: TGCGCCAGCAGCCTGACCTCGGGACAGGCCTACGAGCAGTACTTC
CDR3 protein: CASSLTSGQAYEQYF

J gene: TRBJ2-2
V gene: TRBV6-6
D gene: TRBD2
clone size: -
CDR3 DNA: TGTGCCAGCAGAAGGACTAGCGGGGGGGAGGCCGGGGAGCTGTTTTTT
CDR3 protein: CASRRTSGGEAGELFF

J gene: TRBJ1-2
V gene: TRBV19
D gene: TRBD1
clone size: -
CDR3 DNA: TGTGCCAGTAGTATAGGGACAGGGGGCGTCTATGGCTACACCTTC
CDR3 protein: CASSIGTGGVYGYTF

J gene: TRBJ1-6
V gene: TRBV5-1
D gene: -
clone size: -
CDR3 DNA: TGCGCCAGCAGCTTATCCGGGACATCGGATTCACCCCTCCACTTT
CDR3 protein: CASSLSGTSDSPLHF

J gene: TRBJ2-7
V gene: TRBV2
D gene: -
clone size: -
CDR3 DNA: TGTGCCAGCAGTGAACAAATCTCGGGCTACGAGCAGTACTTC
CDR3 protein: CASSEQISGYEQYF

J gene: TRBJ1-1
V gene: TRBV2
D gene: TRBD1
clone size: -
CDR3 DNA: TGTGCCAGCAGACCCGGACAGGGTGAGACTGAAGCTTTCTTT
CDR3 protein: CASRPGQGETEAFF

J gene: TRBJ1-1
V gene: TRBV29-1
D gene: -
clone size: -
CDR3 DNA: TGCAGCGCCAAGACAGCTAGCACTGAAGCTTTCTTT
CDR3 protein: CSAKTASTEAFF

J gene: TRBJ2-2
V gene: TRBV3-1/TRBV3-2
D gene: -
clone size: -
CDR3 DNA: TGTGCCAGCACCTTAAGCCACAGGGAAGGCCGGGAGCTGTTTTTT
CDR3 protein: CASTLSHREGRELFF

J gene: TRBJ1-2
V gene: TRBV19
D gene: TRBD1
clone size: -
CDR3 DNA: TGTGCCAGTAGTATCGGACAGGGGTATGGCTACACCTTC
CDR3 protein: CASSIGQGYGYTF

J gene: TRBJ2-3
V gene: TRBV12-3/TRBV12-4
D gene: -
clone size: -
CDR3 DNA: TGTGCCAGCAGTCCCGCGAACACAGATACGCAGTATTTT
CDR3 protein: CASSPANTDTQYF

J gene: TRBJ2-1
V gene: TRBV7-2
D gene: TRBD1
clone size: -
CDR3 DNA: TGTGCCAGCAGCTTAGTTGCGACAGGGTTCAATGAGCAGTTCTTC
CDR3 protein: CASSLVATGFNEQFF

J gene: TRBJ2-3
V gene: TRBV7-7
D gene: TRBD2
clone size: -
CDR3 DNA: TGTGCCAGCAGCTCCGGACTAGCGGGCGATGCTACGCAGTATTTT
CDR3 protein: CASSSGLAGDATQYF

J gene: TRBJ1-1
V gene: TRBV6-6
D gene: -
clone size: -
CDR3 DNA: TGTGCCAGCAGTTATTCCGGGACACCGAACACTGAAGCTTTCTTT
CDR3 protein: CASSYSGTPNTEAFF

J gene: TRBJ2-7
V gene: TRBV6-5
D gene: -
clone size: -
CDR3 DNA: TGTGCCAGCAGTTACTCGCTGTCCTCTACAGGGCGGGAGCAGTACTTT
CDR3 protein: CASSYSLSSTGREQYF

J gene: TRBJ2-7
V gene: TRBV5-6
D gene: TRBD1
clone size: -
CDR3 DNA: TGTGCCAGCAGCTCTGGGACAGGCGCCTACGAGCAGTACTTC
CDR3 protein: CASSSGTGAYEQYF